This TCR beta chain was recorded in a study of glioma-infiltrating T cells. Study-level points and caveats: Tissue-blood divergence was below expectation in non-neoplastic patients, above in gliomas.

V lost 3 bases and J lost 8, with 20 bases in between. The CDR3 runs 15 residues. The germline V gene has CDR1 DFQATT and CDR2 SNEGSKA (reference sequence). This clonotype was seen ten or more times. Its antigen is undetermined. The iRepertoire nested amplicon-rescue multiplex PCR amplified TCR alpha and beta CDR3s from RNA. One-step reverse transcription and amplification started from roughly 100-400 ng of tissue mRNA or PBMC total RNA. TCRdb reprocessed the multiplex PCR reads with MiXCR, giving one entry per CDR3 protein. The profile shows fewer than 55,000 distinct CDR3 sequences, about 22% of them singletons.

This chain joins TRBV20-1 and TRBJ2-4; the D gene is possibly TRBD1 (6 bases). The receptor comes from a human donor with low-grade glioma or glioblastoma, undergoing nonglioma brain surgery, or in good health (not recorded which). The sample taken for sequencing was glioma tissue, nonneoplastic brain tissue, or PBMCs (not recorded which). CDR3 amino acids: CSASGAFTGRDIQYF. The CDR3 coding sequence is TGCAGTGCTAGCGGGGCCTTCACAGGGCGAGACATTCAGTACTTC.